This paragraph covers one T cell receptor beta chain sequence. This sample is part of a study of blood T cell repertoires in COVID-19. Study information: The analysed material was cDNA or gDNA that came from T cells, B-cell-depleted T cells, or PBMCs.

Measured with immunoSEQ multiplex PCR; TCRdb has only the in-frame clones, and not every one. The sample holds about 280,000 clones; 85% are singletons and the top ten take roughly 5%. In germline, CDR1 is LGHNA, CDR2 YNFKEQ. Trimming cost V 0 bases and J 0 bases, with 11 bases left between them. CDR3 length: 16 amino acids. The receptor was isolated from a man aged 50 to 60 with active or convalescent COVID-19. The chain carries TRBV4-2 and TRBJ1-1; no clear D gene. Sequencing was performed on peripheral blood. The CDR3 DNA reads TGTGCCAGCAGCCAAGAGGGTCGGGTGGTGAACACTGAAGCTTTCTTT. It translates to CASSQEGRVVNTEAFF.